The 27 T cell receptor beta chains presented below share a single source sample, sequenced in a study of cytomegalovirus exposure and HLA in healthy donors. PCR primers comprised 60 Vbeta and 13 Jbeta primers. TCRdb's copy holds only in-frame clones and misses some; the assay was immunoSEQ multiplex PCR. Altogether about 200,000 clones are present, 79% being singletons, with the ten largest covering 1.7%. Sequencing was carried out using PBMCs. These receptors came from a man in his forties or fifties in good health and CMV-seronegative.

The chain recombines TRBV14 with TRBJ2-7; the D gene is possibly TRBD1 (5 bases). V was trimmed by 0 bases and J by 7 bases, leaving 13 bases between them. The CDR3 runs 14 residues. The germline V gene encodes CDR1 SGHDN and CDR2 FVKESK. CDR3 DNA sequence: TGTGCCAGCAGCCAAGATCTTGTAGCAGGGGAGCAGTACTTC. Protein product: CASSQDLVAGEQYF.

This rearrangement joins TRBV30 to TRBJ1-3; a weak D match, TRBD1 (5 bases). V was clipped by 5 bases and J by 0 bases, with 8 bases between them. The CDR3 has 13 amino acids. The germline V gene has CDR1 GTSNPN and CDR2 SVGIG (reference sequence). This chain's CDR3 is CAWDRGSGNTIYF. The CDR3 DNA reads TGTGCCTGGGACAGAGGCTCTGGAAACACCATATATTTT. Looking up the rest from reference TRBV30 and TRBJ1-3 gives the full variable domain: SQTIHQWPATLVQPVGSPLSLECTVEGTSNPNLYWYRQAAGRGLQLLFYSVGIGQISSEVPQNLSASRPQDRQFILSSKKLLLSDSGFYLCAWDRGSGNTIYFGEGSWLTVV.

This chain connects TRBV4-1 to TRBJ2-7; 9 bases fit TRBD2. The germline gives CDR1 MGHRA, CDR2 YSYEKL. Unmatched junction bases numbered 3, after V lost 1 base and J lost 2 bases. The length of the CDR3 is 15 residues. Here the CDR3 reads CASSQVASGTYEQYF. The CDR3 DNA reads TGCGCCAGCAGCCAAGTTGCTAGCGGGACCTACGAGCAGTACTTC.

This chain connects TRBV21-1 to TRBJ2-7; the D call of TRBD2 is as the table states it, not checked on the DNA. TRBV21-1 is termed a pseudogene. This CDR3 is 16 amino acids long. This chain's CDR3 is CASSKVGGRGFYEQYF. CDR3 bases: TGTGCCAGCAGCAAAGTCGGGGGGCGCGGGTTCTACGAGCAGTACTTC.

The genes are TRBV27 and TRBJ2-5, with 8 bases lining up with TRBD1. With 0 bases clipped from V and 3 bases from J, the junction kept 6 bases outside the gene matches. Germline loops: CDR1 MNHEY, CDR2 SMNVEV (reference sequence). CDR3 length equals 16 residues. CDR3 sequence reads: CASSLSIPGGEETQYF. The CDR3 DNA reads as TGTGCCAGCAGTTTATCGATCCCAGGGGGCGAAGAGACCCAGTACTTC.

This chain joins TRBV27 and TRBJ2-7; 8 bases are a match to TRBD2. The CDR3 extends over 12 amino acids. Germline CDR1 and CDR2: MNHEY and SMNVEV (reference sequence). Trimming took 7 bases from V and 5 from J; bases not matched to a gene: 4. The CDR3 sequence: CASTGRANEQYF. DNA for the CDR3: TGTGCCAGCACCGGGAGGGCCAACGAGCAGTACTTC.

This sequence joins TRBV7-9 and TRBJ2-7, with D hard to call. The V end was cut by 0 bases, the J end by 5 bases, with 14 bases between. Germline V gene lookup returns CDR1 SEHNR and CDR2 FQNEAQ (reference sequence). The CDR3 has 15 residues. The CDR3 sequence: CASSLASGSSHEQYF. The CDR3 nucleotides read TGTGCCAGCAGCTTAGCCTCGGGTTCGTCCCACGAGCAGTACTTC.

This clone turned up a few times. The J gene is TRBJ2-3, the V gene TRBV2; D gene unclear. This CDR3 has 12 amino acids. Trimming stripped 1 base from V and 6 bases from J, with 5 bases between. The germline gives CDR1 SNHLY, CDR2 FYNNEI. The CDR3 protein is CASSEVEDTQYF. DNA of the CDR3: TGTGCCAGCAGTGAAGTGGAGGATACGCAGTATTTT.

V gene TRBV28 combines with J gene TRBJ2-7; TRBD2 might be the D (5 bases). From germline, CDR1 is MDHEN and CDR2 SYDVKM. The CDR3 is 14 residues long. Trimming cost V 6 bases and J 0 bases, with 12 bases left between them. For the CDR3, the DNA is TGTGCCAGCAGACCTACCGGGGTCTCCTACGAGCAGTACTTC. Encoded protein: CASRPTGVSYEQYF. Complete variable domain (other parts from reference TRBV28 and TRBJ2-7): DVKVTQSSRYLVKRTGEKVFLECVQDMDHENMFWYRQDPGLGLRLIYFSYDVKMKEKGDIPEGYSVSREKKERFSLILESASTNQTSMYLCASRPTGVSYEQYFGPGTRLTVT.

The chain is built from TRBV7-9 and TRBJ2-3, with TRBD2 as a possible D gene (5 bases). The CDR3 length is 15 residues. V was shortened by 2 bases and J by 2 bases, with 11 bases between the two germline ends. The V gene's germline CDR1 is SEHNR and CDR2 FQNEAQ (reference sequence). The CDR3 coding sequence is TGTGCCAGCAGCTTACTTACGGGAAACACAGATACGCAGTATTTT. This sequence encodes CASSLLTGNTDTQYF.

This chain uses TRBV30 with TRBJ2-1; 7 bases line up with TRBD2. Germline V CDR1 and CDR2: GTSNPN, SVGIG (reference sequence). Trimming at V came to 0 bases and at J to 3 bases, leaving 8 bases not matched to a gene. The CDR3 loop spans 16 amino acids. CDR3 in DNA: TGTGCCTGGAGTGTATCCGGACTAGTTGACTACAATGAGCAGTTCTTC. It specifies CAWSVSGLVDYNEQFF. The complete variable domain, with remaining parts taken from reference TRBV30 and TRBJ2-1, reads SQTIHQWPATLVQPVGSPLSLECTVEGTSNPNLYWYRQAAGRGLQLLFYSVGIGQISSEVPQNLSASRPQDRQFILSSKKLLLSDSGFYLCAWSVSGLVDYNEQFFGPGTRLTVL.

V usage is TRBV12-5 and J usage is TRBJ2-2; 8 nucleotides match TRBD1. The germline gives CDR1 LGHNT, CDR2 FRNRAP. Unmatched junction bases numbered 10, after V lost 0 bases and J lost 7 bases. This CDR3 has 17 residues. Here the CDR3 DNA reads TGTGCTAGTGGTTTGGTACCGGCAGGGGGCAGGATCGGGGAGCTGTTTTTT. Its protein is CASGLVPAGGRIGELFF.

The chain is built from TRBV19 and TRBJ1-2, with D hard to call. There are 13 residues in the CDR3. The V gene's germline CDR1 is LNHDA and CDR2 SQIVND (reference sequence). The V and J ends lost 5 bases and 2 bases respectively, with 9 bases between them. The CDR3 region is CASSYEVNYGYTF. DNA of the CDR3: TGTGCCAGTAGTTACGAGGTAAACTATGGCTACACCTTC. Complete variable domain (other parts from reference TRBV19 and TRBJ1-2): DGGITQSPKYLFRKEGQNVTLSCEQNLNHDAMYWYRQDPGQGLRLIYYSQIVNDFQKGDIAEGYSVSREKKESFPLTVTSAQKNPTAFYLCASSYEVNYGYTFGSGTRLTVV.

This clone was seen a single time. The CDR3 DNA reads TGTGCCAGCAGTCGCCTAGGGACAGAAAGCAATCAGCCCCAGCATTTT. Protein sequence: CASSRLGTESNQPQHF. The chain joins TRBV6-6 to TRBJ1-5, with 7 bases that match TRBD1. Germline trimming cut 5 bases from V and 1 base from J; bases unmatched to any gene: 8. From germline, CDR1 is MNHNY and CDR2 SVGAGI (reference sequence). This CDR3 region has 16 residues.

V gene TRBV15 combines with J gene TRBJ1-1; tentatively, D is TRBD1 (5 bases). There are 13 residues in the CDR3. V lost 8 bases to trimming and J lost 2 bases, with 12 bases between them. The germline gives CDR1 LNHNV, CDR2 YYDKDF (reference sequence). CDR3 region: CATRGTGNTEAFF. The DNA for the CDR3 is TGTGCCACCCGAGGAACAGGAAACACTGAAGCTTTCTTT.

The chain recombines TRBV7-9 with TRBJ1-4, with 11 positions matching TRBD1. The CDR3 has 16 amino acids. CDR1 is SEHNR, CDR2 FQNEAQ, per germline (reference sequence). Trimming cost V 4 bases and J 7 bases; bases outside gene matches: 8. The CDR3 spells CASSSGTGGRGEKLFF. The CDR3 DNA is TGTGCCAGCAGCTCCGGGACAGGGGGAAGGGGTGAAAAACTGTTTTTT.

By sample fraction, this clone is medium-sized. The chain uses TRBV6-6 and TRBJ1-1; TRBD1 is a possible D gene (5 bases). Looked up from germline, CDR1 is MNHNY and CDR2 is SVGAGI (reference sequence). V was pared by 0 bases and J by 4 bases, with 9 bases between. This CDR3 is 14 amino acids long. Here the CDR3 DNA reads TGTGCCAGCAGTTACTCTGGGGCTGGCACTGAAGCTTTCTTT. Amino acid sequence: CASSYSGAGTEAFF.

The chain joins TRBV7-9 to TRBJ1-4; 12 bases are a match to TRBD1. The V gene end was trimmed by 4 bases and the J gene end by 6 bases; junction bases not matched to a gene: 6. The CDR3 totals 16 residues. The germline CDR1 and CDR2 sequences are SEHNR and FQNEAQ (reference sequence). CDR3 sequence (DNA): TGTGCCAGCAGCTCTTTTTGGGACAGGGGGCATGAAAAACTGTTTTTT. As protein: CASSSFWDRGHEKLFF.

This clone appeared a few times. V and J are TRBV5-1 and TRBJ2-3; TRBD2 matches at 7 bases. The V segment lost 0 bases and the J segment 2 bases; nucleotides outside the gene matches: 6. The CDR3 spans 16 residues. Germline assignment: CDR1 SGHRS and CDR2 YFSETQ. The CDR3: CASSLDPAGATDTQYF. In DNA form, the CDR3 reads TGCGCCAGCAGCTTGGATCCCGCGGGAGCCACAGATACGCAGTATTTT.

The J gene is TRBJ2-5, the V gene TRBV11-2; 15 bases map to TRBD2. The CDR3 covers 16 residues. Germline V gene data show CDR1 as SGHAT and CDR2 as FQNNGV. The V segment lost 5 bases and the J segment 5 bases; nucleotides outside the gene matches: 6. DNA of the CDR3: TGTGCCAGCAGCCTTGGGACTAGCGGGGGGAGGGAGACCCAGTACTTC. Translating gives CASSLGTSGGRETQYF.

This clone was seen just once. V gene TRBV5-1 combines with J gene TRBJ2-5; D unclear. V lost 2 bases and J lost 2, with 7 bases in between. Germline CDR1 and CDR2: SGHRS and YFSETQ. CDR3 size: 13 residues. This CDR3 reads CASSLTRQETQYF. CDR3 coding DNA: TGCGCCAGCAGCTTAACCAGGCAAGAGACCCAGTACTTC. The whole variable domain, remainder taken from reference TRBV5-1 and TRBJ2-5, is KAGVTQTPRYLIKTRGQQVTLSCSPISGHRSVSWYQQTPGQGLQFLFEYFSETQRNKGNFPGRFSGRQFSNSRSEMNVSTLELGDSALYLCASSLTRQETQYFGPGTRLLVL.

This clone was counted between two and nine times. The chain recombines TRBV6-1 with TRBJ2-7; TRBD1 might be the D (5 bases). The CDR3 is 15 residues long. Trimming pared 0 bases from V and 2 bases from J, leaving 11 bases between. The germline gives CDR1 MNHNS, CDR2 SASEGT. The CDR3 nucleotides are TGTGCCAGCAGTGAAGCGTTGCAGGGTCCCTACGAGCAGTACTTC. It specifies CASSEALQGPYEQYF.

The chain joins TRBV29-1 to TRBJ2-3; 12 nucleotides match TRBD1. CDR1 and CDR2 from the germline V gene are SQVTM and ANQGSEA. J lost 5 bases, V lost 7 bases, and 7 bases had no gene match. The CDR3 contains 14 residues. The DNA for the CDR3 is TGCAGCGACCCGGGACAGGGGGCTAAAGATACGCAGTATTTT. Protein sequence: CSDPGQGAKDTQYF.

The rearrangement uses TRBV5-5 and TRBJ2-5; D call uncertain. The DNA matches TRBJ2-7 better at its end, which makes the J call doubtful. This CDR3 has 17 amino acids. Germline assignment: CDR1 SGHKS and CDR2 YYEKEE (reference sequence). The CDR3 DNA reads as TGTGCCAGCAGCCGCTCGTTTAGTGCAACGAGCTCCTACGAGCAGTACTTC. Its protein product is CASSRSFSATSSYEQYF.

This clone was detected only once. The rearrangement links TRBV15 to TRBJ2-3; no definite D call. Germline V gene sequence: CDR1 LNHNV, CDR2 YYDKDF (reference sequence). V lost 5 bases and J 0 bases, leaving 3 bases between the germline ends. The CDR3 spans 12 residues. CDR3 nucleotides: TGTGCCACCAGCCCTAGCACAGATACGCAGTATTTT. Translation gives CATSPSTDTQYF.

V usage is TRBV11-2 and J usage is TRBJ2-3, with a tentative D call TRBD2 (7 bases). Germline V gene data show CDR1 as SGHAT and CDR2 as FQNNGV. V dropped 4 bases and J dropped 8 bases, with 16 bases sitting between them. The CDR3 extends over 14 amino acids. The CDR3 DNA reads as TGTGCCAGCAGCTCGGGGGCGGGGGCGGCTACGCAGTATTTT. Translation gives CASSSGAGAATQYF.

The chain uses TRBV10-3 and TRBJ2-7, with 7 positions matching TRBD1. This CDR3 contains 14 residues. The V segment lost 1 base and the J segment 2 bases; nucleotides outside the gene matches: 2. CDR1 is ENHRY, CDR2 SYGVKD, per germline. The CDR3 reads CAISEFQGAYEQYF. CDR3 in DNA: TGTGCCATCAGTGAGTTTCAGGGGGCCTACGAGCAGTACTTC.